These 20 T cell receptor beta chains share one sample of origin, sequenced in a study of early T cells in non-severe SARS-CoV-2 infection. MiXCR, run by TCRdb on the 5' RACE reads, gives a single entry per CDR3 protein. The table shows around 44,000 distinct CDR3 sequences, with about 6% occurring only once. The sample was whole blood, taken at baseline. These TCRs come from an adult who was a healthcare worker with PCR-confirmed SARS-CoV-2 infection or an uninfected control (not recorded which).

This clonotype was observed many times. V is TRBV5-1 and J is TRBJ2-3; 9 bases are shared with TRBD2. Unmatched junction bases numbered 5, after V lost 4 bases and J lost 2 bases. CDR1 SGHRS and CDR2 YFSETQ come from the germline V gene. CDR3 length: 15 residues. The CDR3 DNA follows: TGCGCCAGCAGCAAGACTAGCGGACTCACAGATACGCAGTATTTT. This encodes CASSKTSGLTDTQYF.

This clonotype appeared many times. The gene calls are TRBV7-2 and TRBJ1-5; a weak D match, TRBD1 (5 bases). The CDR3 runs to 13 residues. The V gene lost 4 bases and the J gene lost 7 bases, with 11 bases spanning the gap. CDR1 SGHTA and CDR2 FQGNSA come from the germline V gene. DNA of the CDR3: TGTGCCAGCAGCTCGCAGGAGGGGCAGCCCCAGCATTTT. Encoded protein: CASSSQEGQPQHF.

This clonotype was counted a few times. V usage is TRBV29-1 and J usage is TRBJ2-7; D is ambiguous. Germline CDR1 reads SQVTM; CDR2 reads ANQGSEA. This CDR3 has 14 amino acids. Trimming left V 0 bases short and J 0 bases short, with 9 bases between. CDR3 sequence (DNA): TGCAGCGTTGAAGATTCGGTTAGCTCCTACGAGCAGTACTTC. This sequence encodes CSVEDSVSSYEQYF.

This clonotype came up many times. The rearrangement uses TRBV18 and TRBJ2-1; D not resolved. The CDR3 length is 14 residues. CDR1 KGHSH and CDR2 LQKENI come from the germline V gene. The germline V and J ends were trimmed by 2 bases and 7 bases, with 12 bases remaining between them. CDR3 bases: TGTGCCAGCTCACCAATTTTGTCAGAAAATGAGCAGTTCTTC. Translation gives CASSPILSENEQFF.

This clonotype appeared many times. The chain has TRBV15 and TRBJ2-1; TRBD1 might be the D (6 bases). Germline V CDR1 and CDR2: LNHNV, YYDKDF (reference sequence). With 0 bases removed from V and 4 bases from J, the gap between germline ends came to 16 bases. CDR3 size: 17 residues. The CDR3 nucleotides are TGTGCCACCAGCAGAGATATACCCCAGGGGTCATACAATGAGCAGTTCTTC. Amino acids: CATSRDIPQGSYNEQFF.

At least ten counts were recorded for this clonotype. V usage is TRBV3-1 and J usage is TRBJ2-5; 10 bases map to TRBD2. The V segment lost 2 bases and the J segment 4 bases; nucleotides outside the gene matches: 4. The CDR3 sequence is 15 residues long. Germline CDR1 and CDR2: LGHDT and YNNKEL (reference sequence). The CDR3 region is CASSQPGLAIETQYF. The CDR3, as DNA: TGTGCCAGCAGCCAACCGGGACTAGCGATAGAGACCCAGTACTTC.

This clonotype was detected ten times or more. The germline gene is not matched at one end of the junction; a read error may be the cause. The rearrangement uses TRBV6-4 and TRBJ2-3; 9 bases match TRBD2. The length of the CDR3 is 16 residues. Germline CDR1 and CDR2: MRHNA and SNTAGT. CDR3 in amino acids: CASSDSRGTSIDTQYF. The CDR3 DNA is TGTGCCAGCAGTGACTCGAGGGGGACTAGCATAGATACGCAGTATTTT.

This clonotype has a handful of counts. The chain recombines TRBV7-8 with TRBJ2-1, with TRBD2 matching 9 bases. CDR1 SGHVS and CDR2 FQNEAQ come from the germline V gene. The V and J ends lost 4 bases and 8 bases, in that order; junction bases with no gene match: 12. The length of the CDR3 is 16 residues. The CDR3 spells CASSSRLADRSDEQFF. CDR3 in DNA: TGTGCCAGCAGCTCAAGACTAGCGGACCGGAGTGATGAGCAGTTCTTC.

This clonotype was detected a few times. The chain uses TRBV6-6 and TRBJ2-2, with TRBD2 matching over 8 bases. The ends lost 7 bases at V and 6 bases at J; junction bases unmatched: 7. The V gene's germline CDR1 is MNHNY and CDR2 SVGAGI (reference sequence). The CDR3 runs to 14 residues. DNA of the CDR3: TGTGCCAGCAAAATCAGCGGGAGCTCCGGGGAGCTGTTTTTT. Translating it yields CASKISGSSGELFF.

In this sample, this clonotype turned up many times. The V and J genes are TRBV10-2 and TRBJ2-7; 9 bases are a match to TRBD1. The CDR3 length is 14 residues. V lost 6 bases and J lost 2; bases outside the gene matches: 5. Germline CDR1 is WSHSY and CDR2 is SAAADI. This CDR3 reads CASRNRDRAYEQYF. Here the CDR3 DNA reads TGCGCCAGCAGGAACCGGGACAGGGCCTACGAGCAGTACTTC.

This clonotype was seen more than once but under ten times. This chain connects TRBV7-8 to TRBJ2-4; D gene unclear. There are 11 residues in the CDR3. Germline V gene sequence: CDR1 SGHVS, CDR2 FQNEAQ. Trimming removed 1 base from V and 8 bases from J, with 3 bases in between. The DNA for the CDR3 is TGTGCCAGCAGCTTAGGAGACATTCAGTACTTC. Protein product: CASSLGDIQYF.

This clonotype has only a few counts. This chain links TRBV7-8 with TRBJ1-1; D is perhaps TRBD1 (5 bases). The germline V gene has CDR1 SGHVS and CDR2 FQNEAQ. V was cut by 0 bases and J by 6 bases, with 17 bases left in between. The CDR3 has 16 amino acids. This CDR3 reads CASSLARTYLGAEAFF. CDR3 DNA: TGTGCCAGCAGCTTAGCTCGGACATACCTTGGGGCTGAAGCTTTCTTT. Supplemented by reference TRBV7-8 and TRBJ1-1, the full variable domain reads GAGVSQSPRYKVAKRGQDVALRCDPISGHVSLFWYQQALGQGPEFLTYFQNEAQLDKSGLPSDRFFAERPEGSVSTLKIQRTQQEDSAVYLCASSLARTYLGAEAFFGQGTRLTVV.

This clonotype has more than one count but fewer than ten. V is TRBV12-3 or TRBV12-4 and J is TRBJ2-7; tentatively, D is TRBD1 (5 bases). Between the trimmed V and J ends, which lost 6 bases and 3 bases, there was a span of 15 bases. The CDR3 covers 14 residues. The CDR3 loop reads CASSRRPGIYEQYF. CDR3 nucleotide sequence: TGTGCCAGCAGCCGACGCCCAGGGATCTACGAGCAGTACTTC.

In its sample, this clonotype was seen many times. The chain uses TRBV28 and TRBJ1-6; 7 nucleotides align to TRBD1. There are 16 residues in the CDR3. V lost 5 bases to trimming and J lost 7 bases; unmatched junction nucleotides: 11. Germline V gene data show CDR1 as MDHEN and CDR2 as SYDVKM. CDR3 region: CASSPLRGMGNSPLHF. The CDR3 DNA follows: TGTGCCAGCAGTCCGCTCAGGGGGATGGGGAATTCACCCCTCCACTTT.

The V and J genes are TRBV4-3 and TRBJ2-1; weak D call: TRBD2 (5 bases). Germline lookup yields CDR1 LGHNA and CDR2 YSLEER. The CDR3 consists of 15 residues. V was trimmed by 4 bases and J by 0 bases, leaving 10 bases between them. In DNA, the CDR3 is TGCGCCAGCAGCCGTGCGGGTAGCTCCTACAATGAGCAGTTCTTC. Translating it yields CASSRAGSSYNEQFF.

This clonotype was recorded many times. The chain has TRBV6-2 or TRBV6-3 and TRBJ2-1, with a weak D call TRBD1 (6 bases). The CDR3 extends over 12 amino acids. The V gene's germline CDR1 is MNHEY and CDR2 SVGEGT. The V gene lost 5 bases and the J gene lost 10 bases, with 12 bases spanning the gap. The CDR3 region has the DNA TGTGCCAGCAGTCACAGGGATAGGGAGCAGTTCTTC. It yields the protein CASSHRDREQFF.

The table lists this clonotype with many counts. The chain combines TRBV7-2 with TRBJ2-1, with D perhaps matching TRBD1 or TRBD2 (7 bases each). Trimming removed 4 bases at V and 3 bases at J, with 16 bases between. The length of the CDR3 is 16 residues. The germline V gene encodes CDR1 SGHTA and CDR2 FQGNSA. The CDR3 here is CASSSRGRGLYNEQFF. DNA for the CDR3: TGTGCCAGCAGCTCCCGGGGGAGGGGGCTCTACAATGAGCAGTTCTTC.

This clonotype was detected many times. The chain couples TRBV12-3 or TRBV12-4 to TRBJ1-1; weak D call: TRBD1 (5 bases). Trimming pared 4 bases from V and 0 bases from J, leaving 9 bases between. CDR3 length: 14 amino acids. Written as DNA, the CDR3 is TGTGCCAGCAGTTGGGGGACGGTGAACACTGAAGCTTTCTTT. It yields the protein CASSWGTVNTEAFF.

The rearrangement links TRBV12-3 or TRBV12-4 to TRBJ2-7, with TRBD2 matching over 10 bases. This CDR3 has 18 amino acids. The J segment lost 3 bases and the V segment lost 3 bases, leaving 14 bases of the junction unmatched. This CDR3 is CASSLSTLAGVAVYEQYF. Written as DNA, the CDR3 is TGTGCCAGCAGTTTGTCAACTCTAGCGGGAGTTGCAGTCTACGAGCAGTACTTC.

In this sample, this clonotype turned up many times. This chain links TRBV9 with TRBJ2-1, with D possibly matching TRBD1 (7 bases). From germline, CDR1 is SGDLS and CDR2 YYNGEE. V was pared by 4 bases and J by 6 bases, with 11 bases between. This CDR3 is 13 amino acids long. This CDR3 is CASSSQGGNEQFF. In DNA form, the CDR3 reads TGTGCCAGCAGCTCGCAGGGGGGCAATGAGCAGTTCTTC. Based on the CDR3 plus reference TRBV9 and TRBJ2-1, the full variable domain is DSGVTQTPKHLITATGQRVTLRCSPRSGDLSVYWYQQSLDQGLQFLIQYYNGEERAKGNILERFSAQQFPDLHSELNLSSLELGDSALYFCASSSQGGNEQFFGPGTRLTVL.